This TCR beta chain emerged from a study of shared clonotypes between healthy human individuals. Findings and limits, study-wide: Between a few donors, naive CD4 clonotypes were shared at a level of about 5%.

The junction had 10 bases not matched to a gene; V was cut back by 8 bases and J by 7 bases. Germline CDR1 reads SEHNR; CDR2 reads FQNEAQ (reference sequence). The CDR3 is 13 amino acids. Adults of Caucasian background living in Nashville, Tennessee made up all donors. Researchers partitioned CD4+ cells into CD45RA+ naive and CD45RA-negative memory subsets. On sorted subsets, replicate PCRs used 150 to 250 ng DNA, or 25,000 to 35,000 T cell genomes. Assay used: immunoSEQ multiplex PCR; TCRdb lists only in-frame clones, some missing. The data contain more than 400,000 clones, 96% of them seen just once; the ten biggest clones take up 0.06%. Regarding this clone: What it recognizes is unknown.

The receptor comes from a woman under 40 in good health. The chain recombines TRBV7-9 with TRBJ2-7; TRBD1 agrees at 8 bases. The sample comprised naive CD4+ T cells sorted from blood. Specified subset: CD45RA+ positively selected. This CDR3 reads CASRQGPAGEQYF. As DNA, the CDR3 is TGTGCCAGCCGACAGGGGCCGGCTGGGGAGCAGTACTTC.